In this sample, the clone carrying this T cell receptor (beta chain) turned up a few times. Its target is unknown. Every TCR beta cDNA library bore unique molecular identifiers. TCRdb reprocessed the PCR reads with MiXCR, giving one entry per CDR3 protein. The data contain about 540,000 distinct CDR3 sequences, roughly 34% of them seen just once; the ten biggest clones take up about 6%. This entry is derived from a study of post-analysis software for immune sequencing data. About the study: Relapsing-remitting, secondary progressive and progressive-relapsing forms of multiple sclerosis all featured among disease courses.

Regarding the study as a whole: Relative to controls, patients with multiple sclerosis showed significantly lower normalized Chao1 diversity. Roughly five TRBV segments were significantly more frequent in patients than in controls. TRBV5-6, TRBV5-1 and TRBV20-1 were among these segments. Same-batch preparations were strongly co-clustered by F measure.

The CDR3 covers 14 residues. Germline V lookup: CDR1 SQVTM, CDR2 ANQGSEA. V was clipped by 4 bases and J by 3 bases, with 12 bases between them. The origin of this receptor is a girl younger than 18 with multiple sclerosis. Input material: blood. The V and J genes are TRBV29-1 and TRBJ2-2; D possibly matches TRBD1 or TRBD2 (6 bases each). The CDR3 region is CSVVGGLDTGELFF. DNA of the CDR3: TGCAGCGTTGTCGGGGGCTTGGACACCGGGGAGCTGTTTTTT.